Listed below are T cell receptor beta chains from one sample, sequenced in a study of blood T cell repertoires in COVID-19. Only in-frame clones appear in the TCRdb table, and some are missing; sequencing was by immunoSEQ multiplex PCR. The sample yields 90,000 to 140,000 clones, around 80% seen once. Input material: peripheral blood. Receptor source: a woman aged 80 or over with acute or convalescent COVID-19. CDR3s include the opening cysteine and the closing phenylalanine or tryptophan. Fields, in order: J gene, clone size, D gene, V gene, CDR3 protein, CDR3 DNA. D genes are given only for firm matches. Size is stated for part of the rows, as once, few or many counts, or as a class when the clone is expanded.

j_gene: TRBJ2-3; abundance: NA; d_gene: TRBD2; v_gene: TRBV3-1/TRBV3-2; CDR3aa: CASSQALAGVGTDTQYF; CDR3nt: TGTGCCAGCAGCCAAGCCCTAGCGGGAGTCGGGACAGATACGCAGTATTTT
j_gene: TRBJ2-1; abundance: NA; d_gene: TRBD1; v_gene: TRBV28; CDR3aa: CASSQIGQGGYNEQFF; CDR3nt: TGTGCCAGCAGTCAAATCGGACAGGGGGGGTACAATGAGCAGTTCTTC
j_gene: TRBJ2-5; abundance: NA; d_gene: TRBD2; v_gene: TRBV29-1; CDR3aa: CSVGLAGGPWETQYF; CDR3nt: TGCAGCGTTGGACTAGCGGGAGGGCCATGGGAGACCCAGTACTTC
j_gene: TRBJ2-3; abundance: NA; d_gene: NA; v_gene: TRBV24-1; CDR3aa: CATRTGETDTQYF; CDR3nt: TGTGCCACCAGGACTGGCGAGACAGATACGCAGTATTTT
j_gene: TRBJ2-3; abundance: NA; d_gene: NA; v_gene: TRBV7-9; CDR3aa: CASSPPGASTDTQYF; CDR3nt: TGTGCCAGCAGCCCCCCAGGGGCTAGCACAGATACGCAGTATTTT
j_gene: TRBJ2-1; abundance: few; d_gene: NA; v_gene: TRBV30; CDR3aa: CAWAGFSSYNEQFF; CDR3nt: TGTGCCTGGGCAGGGTTCAGCTCCTACAATGAGCAGTTCTTC
j_gene: TRBJ2-3; abundance: NA; d_gene: NA; v_gene: TRBV20-1; CDR3aa: CSASDYPDTQYF; CDR3nt: TGCAGTGCTAGTGACTACCCGGATACGCAGTATTTT
j_gene: TRBJ1-2; abundance: NA; d_gene: TRBD1; v_gene: TRBV5-1; CDR3aa: CASSTDRGGYTF; CDR3nt: TGCGCCAGCAGCACCGACAGGGGTGGCTACACCTTC
j_gene: TRBJ2-1; abundance: once; d_gene: TRBD2; v_gene: TRBV18; CDR3aa: CASSPGAGGRDEQFF; CDR3nt: TGTGCCAGCTCACCAGGCGCGGGAGGCCGGGATGAGCAGTTCTTC
j_gene: TRBJ1-5; abundance: NA; d_gene: TRBD1; v_gene: TRBV7-8; CDR3aa: CASSPNQGQGNQPQHF; CDR3nt: TGTGCCAGCAGCCCCAACCAGGGACAGGGAAATCAGCCCCAGCATTTT
j_gene: TRBJ1-5; abundance: once; d_gene: TRBD1; v_gene: TRBV4-1; CDR3aa: CASSLEGQGLNNQPQHF; CDR3nt: TGCGCCAGCAGCCTAGAGGGACAGGGTTTAAACAATCAGCCCCAGCATTTT
j_gene: TRBJ1-2; abundance: NA; d_gene: NA; v_gene: TRBV5-1; CDR3aa: CASSLGGNYGYTF; CDR3nt: TGCGCCAGCAGCTTAGGCGGTAACTATGGCTACACCTTC
j_gene: TRBJ1-2; abundance: NA; d_gene: NA; v_gene: TRBV14; CDR3aa: CASSLAGENYGYTF; CDR3nt: TGTGCCAGCAGCCTTGCAGGGGAGAACTATGGCTACACCTTC
j_gene: TRBJ2-1; abundance: NA; d_gene: NA; v_gene: TRBV28; CDR3aa: CASSLLLVHNEQFF; CDR3nt: TGTGCCAGCAGTTTATTACTAGTCCACAATGAGCAGTTCTTC
j_gene: TRBJ1-4; abundance: NA; d_gene: NA; v_gene: TRBV6-5; CDR3aa: CASRDGQGYEKLFF; CDR3nt: TGTGCCAGTCGAGACGGGCAGGGGTATGAAAAACTGTTTTTT
j_gene: TRBJ2-1; abundance: NA; d_gene: NA; v_gene: TRBV3-1/TRBV3-2; CDR3aa: CASSQDWAETRDNEQFF; CDR3nt: TGTGCCAGCAGCCAAGATTGGGCGGAGACTAGGGACAATGAGCAGTTCTTC
j_gene: TRBJ1-3; abundance: NA; d_gene: NA; v_gene: TRBV3-1/TRBV3-2; CDR3aa: CASSQGRDSGNTIYF; CDR3nt: TGTGCCAGCAGCCAAGGCAGGGACTCTGGAAACACCATATATTTT
j_gene: TRBJ2-4; abundance: once; d_gene: NA; v_gene: TRBV11-2; CDR3aa: CASSPFGNIQYF; CDR3nt: TGTGCCAGCAGCCCTTTCGGAAACATTCAGTACTTC
j_gene: TRBJ2-7; abundance: NA; d_gene: TRBD2; v_gene: TRBV5-1; CDR3aa: CASSHGTSNSYEQYF; CDR3nt: TGCGCCAGCAGCCACGGGACTAGTAACTCCTACGAGCAGTACTTC
j_gene: TRBJ2-3; abundance: NA; d_gene: NA; v_gene: TRBV7-9; CDR3aa: CASTIWGQLTDTQYF; CDR3nt: TGTGCCAGCACCATCTGGGGACAACTCACAGATACGCAGTATTTT
j_gene: TRBJ1-2; abundance: NA; d_gene: NA; v_gene: TRBV21-1; CDR3aa: CASSKDRCYTF; CDR3nt: TGTGCCAGCAGCAAAGACCGGTGCTACACCTTC
j_gene: TRBJ2-5; abundance: NA; d_gene: NA; v_gene: TRBV2; CDR3aa: CASSADSAQETQYF; CDR3nt: TGTGCCAGCAGTGCAGACTCCGCCCAAGAGACCCAGTACTTC
j_gene: TRBJ2-2; abundance: NA; d_gene: NA; v_gene: TRBV3-1/TRBV3-2; CDR3aa: CASSSSTQELFF; CDR3nt: TGTGCCAGCAGCTCTTCGACTCAGGAGCTGTTTTTT
j_gene: TRBJ1-6; abundance: NA; d_gene: NA; v_gene: TRBV7-2; CDR3aa: CASSLYGGVGSPLHF; CDR3nt: TGTGCCAGCAGCTTATATGGAGGAGTTGGTTCACCCCTCCACTTT
j_gene: TRBJ1-4; abundance: NA; d_gene: TRBD1; v_gene: TRBV28; CDR3aa: CASSTGLTGATNEKLFF; CDR3nt: TGTGCCAGCAGTACCGGATTGACAGGGGCAACTAATGAAAAACTGTTTTTT
j_gene: TRBJ1-1; abundance: NA; d_gene: TRBD1; v_gene: TRBV10-3; CDR3aa: CAIRGQGENTEAFF; CDR3nt: TGTGCCATCAGAGGACAGGGGGAAAACACTGAAGCTTTCTTT
j_gene: TRBJ2-2; abundance: NA; d_gene: TRBD2; v_gene: TRBV4-3; CDR3aa: CASSSRGGIAGGPVGELFF; CDR3nt: TGCGCCAGCAGCTCCCGGGGGGGGATAGCGGGAGGGCCAGTCGGGGAGCTGTTTTTT
j_gene: TRBJ2-1; abundance: NA; d_gene: TRBD2; v_gene: TRBV11-3; CDR3aa: CASSLVPSSGVYNEQFF; CDR3nt: TGTGCCAGCAGCTTAGTACCCTCTAGCGGGGTATACAATGAGCAGTTCTTC
j_gene: TRBJ1-6; abundance: NA; d_gene: NA; v_gene: TRBV19; CDR3aa: CASRVALGSPLHF; CDR3nt: TGTGCCAGTAGGGTCGCCCTCGGGTCACCCCTCCACTTT
j_gene: TRBJ1-1; abundance: NA; d_gene: TRBD1; v_gene: TRBV18; CDR3aa: CASSPTSDRGRTEAFF; CDR3nt: TGTGCCAGCTCACCAACTTCGGACAGGGGGAGAACTGAAGCTTTCTTT
j_gene: TRBJ2-1; abundance: NA; d_gene: NA; v_gene: TRBV2; CDR3aa: CASSTSGTEIYNEQFF; CDR3nt: NA
j_gene: TRBJ2-7; abundance: NA; d_gene: NA; v_gene: TRBV2; CDR3aa: CASSVRVGSEQYF; CDR3nt: TGTGCCAGCAGTGTTCGGGTCGGGTCCGAGCAGTACTTC